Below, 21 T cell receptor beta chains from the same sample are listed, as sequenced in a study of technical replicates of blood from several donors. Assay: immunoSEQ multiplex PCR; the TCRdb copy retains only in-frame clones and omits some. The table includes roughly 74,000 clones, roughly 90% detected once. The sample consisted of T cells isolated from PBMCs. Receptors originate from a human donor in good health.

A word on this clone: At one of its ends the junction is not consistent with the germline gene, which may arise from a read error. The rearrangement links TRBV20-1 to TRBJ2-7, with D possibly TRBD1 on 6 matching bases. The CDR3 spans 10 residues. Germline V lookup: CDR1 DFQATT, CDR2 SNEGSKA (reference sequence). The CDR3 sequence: CSAGWTEPYF. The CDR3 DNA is TGCAGTGCGGGGTGGACAGAGCCGTACTTC.

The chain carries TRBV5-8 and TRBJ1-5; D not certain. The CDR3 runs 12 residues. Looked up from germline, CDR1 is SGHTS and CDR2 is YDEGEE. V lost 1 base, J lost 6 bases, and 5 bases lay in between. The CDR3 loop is CASSLRSQPQHF. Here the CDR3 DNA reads TGTGCCAGCAGCTTGAGGAGTCAGCCCCAGCATTTT.

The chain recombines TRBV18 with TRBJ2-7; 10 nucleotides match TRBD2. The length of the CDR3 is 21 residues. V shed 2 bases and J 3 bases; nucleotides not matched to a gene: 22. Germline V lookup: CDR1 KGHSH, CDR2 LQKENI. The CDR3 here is CASSPSIAGGHTKVNIYEQYF. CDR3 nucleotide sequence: TGTGCCAGCTCACCATCGATAGCGGGAGGCCATACTAAAGTTAATATCTACGAGCAGTACTTC.

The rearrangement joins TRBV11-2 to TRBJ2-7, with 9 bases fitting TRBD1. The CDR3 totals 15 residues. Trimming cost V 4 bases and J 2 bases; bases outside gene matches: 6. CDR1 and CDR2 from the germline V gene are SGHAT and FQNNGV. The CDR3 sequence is CASSWGQGETYEQYF. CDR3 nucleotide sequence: TGTGCCAGCAGCTGGGGACAGGGCGAGACCTACGAGCAGTACTTC.

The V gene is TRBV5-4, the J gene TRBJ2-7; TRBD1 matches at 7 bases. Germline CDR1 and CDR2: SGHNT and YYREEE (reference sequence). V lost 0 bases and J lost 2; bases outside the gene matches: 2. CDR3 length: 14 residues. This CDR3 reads CASSLGQGAYEQYF. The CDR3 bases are TGTGCCAGCAGCTTGGGGCAGGGGGCCTACGAGCAGTACTTC.

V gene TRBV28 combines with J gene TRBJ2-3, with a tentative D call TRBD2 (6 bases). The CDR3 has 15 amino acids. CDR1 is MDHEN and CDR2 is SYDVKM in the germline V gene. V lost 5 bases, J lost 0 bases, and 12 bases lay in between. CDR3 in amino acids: CASSLARRSTDTQYF. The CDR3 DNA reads TGTGCCAGCAGTCTAGCGAGGAGAAGCACAGATACGCAGTATTTT.

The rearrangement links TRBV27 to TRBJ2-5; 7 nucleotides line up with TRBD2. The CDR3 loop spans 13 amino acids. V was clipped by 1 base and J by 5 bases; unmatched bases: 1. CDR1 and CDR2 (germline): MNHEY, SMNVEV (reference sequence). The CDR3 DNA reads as TGTGCCAGCAGTTTATGGCGGGGGGAGACCCAGTACTTC. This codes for CASSLWRGETQYF.

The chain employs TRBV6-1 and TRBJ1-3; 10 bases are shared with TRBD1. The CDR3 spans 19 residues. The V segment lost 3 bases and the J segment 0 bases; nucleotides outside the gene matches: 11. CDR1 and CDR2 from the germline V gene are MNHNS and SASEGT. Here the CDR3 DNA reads TGTGCCAGCAGTGACGACGGTGGGACAGGGGCAAGCTCTGGAAACACCATATATTTT. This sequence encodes CASSDDGGTGASSGNTIYF.

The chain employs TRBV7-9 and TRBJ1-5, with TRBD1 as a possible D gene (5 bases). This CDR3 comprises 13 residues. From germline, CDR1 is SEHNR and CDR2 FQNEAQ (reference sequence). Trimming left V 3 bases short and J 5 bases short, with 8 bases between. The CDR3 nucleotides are TGTGCCAGCAGCTTTACGGGGGATCAGCCCCAGCATTTT. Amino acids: CASSFTGDQPQHF.

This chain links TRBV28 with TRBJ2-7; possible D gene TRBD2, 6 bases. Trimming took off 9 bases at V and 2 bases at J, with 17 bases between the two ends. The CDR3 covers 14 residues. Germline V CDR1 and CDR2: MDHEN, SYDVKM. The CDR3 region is CASSGLQPPYEQYF. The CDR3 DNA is TGTGCCAGTTCGGGACTCCAACCACCCTACGAGCAGTACTTC.

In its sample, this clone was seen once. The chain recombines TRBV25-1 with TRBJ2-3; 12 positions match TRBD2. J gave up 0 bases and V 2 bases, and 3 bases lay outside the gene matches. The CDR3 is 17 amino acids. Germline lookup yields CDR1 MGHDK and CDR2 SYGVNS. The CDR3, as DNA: TGTGCCAGCAGTGAACCCGGGACTAGCGGGAGCACAGATACGCAGTATTTT. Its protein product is CASSEPGTSGSTDTQYF.

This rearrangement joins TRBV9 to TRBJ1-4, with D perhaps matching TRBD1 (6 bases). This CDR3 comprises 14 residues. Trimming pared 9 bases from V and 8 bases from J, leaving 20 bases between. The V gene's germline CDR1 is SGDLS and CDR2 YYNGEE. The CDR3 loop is CANPRGAVREKLFF. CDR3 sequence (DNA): TGTGCCAACCCTCGGGGGGCAGTGCGGGAAAAACTGTTTTTT.

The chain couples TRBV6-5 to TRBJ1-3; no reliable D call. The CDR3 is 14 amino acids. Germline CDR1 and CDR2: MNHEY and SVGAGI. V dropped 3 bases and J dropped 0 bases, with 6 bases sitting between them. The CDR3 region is CASSYGDSGNTIYF. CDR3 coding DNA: TGTGCCAGCAGTTATGGAGACTCTGGAAACACCATATATTTT.

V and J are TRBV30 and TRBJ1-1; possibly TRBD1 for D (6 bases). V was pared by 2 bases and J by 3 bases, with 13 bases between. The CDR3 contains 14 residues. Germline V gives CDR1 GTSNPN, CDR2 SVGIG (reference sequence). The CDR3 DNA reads TGTGCCTGGAGTAGGACCTACAGGGACACTGAAGCTTTCTTT. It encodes CAWSRTYRDTEAFF. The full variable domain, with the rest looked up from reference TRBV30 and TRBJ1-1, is SQTIHQWPATLVQPVGSPLSLECTVEGTSNPNLYWYRQAAGRGLQLLFYSVGIGQISSEVPQNLSASRPQDRQFILSSKKLLLSDSGFYLCAWSRTYRDTEAFFGQGTRLTVV.

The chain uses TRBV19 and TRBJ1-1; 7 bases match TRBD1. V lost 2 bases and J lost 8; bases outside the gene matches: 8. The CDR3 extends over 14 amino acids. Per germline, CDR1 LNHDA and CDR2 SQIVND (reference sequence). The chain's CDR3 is CASSIWSRGLEAFF. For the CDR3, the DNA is TGTGCCAGTAGTATATGGTCCAGGGGGTTAGAAGCTTTCTTT.

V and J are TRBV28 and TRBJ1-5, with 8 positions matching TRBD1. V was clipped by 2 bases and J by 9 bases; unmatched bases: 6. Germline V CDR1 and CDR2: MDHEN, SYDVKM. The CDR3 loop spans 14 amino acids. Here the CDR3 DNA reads TGTGCCAGCAGTTTAGACAGGGGTTCGCGGCCCCAGCATTTT. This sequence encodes CASSLDRGSRPQHF.

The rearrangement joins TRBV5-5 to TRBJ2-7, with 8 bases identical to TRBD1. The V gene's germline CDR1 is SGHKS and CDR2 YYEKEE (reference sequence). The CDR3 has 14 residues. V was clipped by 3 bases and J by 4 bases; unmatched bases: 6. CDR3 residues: CASSSRQGQYEQYF. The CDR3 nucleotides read TGTGCCAGCAGCTCCAGACAGGGGCAGTACGAGCAGTACTTC.

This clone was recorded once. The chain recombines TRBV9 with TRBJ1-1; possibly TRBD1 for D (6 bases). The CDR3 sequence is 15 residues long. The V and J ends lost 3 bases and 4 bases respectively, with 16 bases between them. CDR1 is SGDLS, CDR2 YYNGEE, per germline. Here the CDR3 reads CASSEQGNSGTEAFF. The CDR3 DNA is TGTGCCAGCAGCGAACAGGGCAACTCGGGCACTGAAGCTTTCTTT.

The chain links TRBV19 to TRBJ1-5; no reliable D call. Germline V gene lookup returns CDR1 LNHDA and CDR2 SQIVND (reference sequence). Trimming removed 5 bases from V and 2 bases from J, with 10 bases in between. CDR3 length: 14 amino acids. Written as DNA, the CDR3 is TGTGCCAGTAGTTTAATACATGGCAATCAGCCCCAGCATTTT. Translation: CASSLIHGNQPQHF.

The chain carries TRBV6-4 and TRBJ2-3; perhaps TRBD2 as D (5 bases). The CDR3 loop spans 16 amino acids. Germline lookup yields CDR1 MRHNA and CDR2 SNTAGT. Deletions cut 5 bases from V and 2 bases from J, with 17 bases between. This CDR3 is CASSQLVKGYTDTQYF. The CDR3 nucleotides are TGTGCCAGCAGTCAACTAGTAAAAGGGTACACAGATACGCAGTATTTT.

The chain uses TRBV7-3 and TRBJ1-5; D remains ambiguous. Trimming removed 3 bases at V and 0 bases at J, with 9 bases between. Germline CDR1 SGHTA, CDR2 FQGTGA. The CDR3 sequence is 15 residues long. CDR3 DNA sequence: TGTGCCAGCAGCTTGTTAGCGAATAGCAATCAGCCCCAGCATTTT. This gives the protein CASSLLANSNQPQHF.